What follows is one TCR beta chain and its context. V lost 6 bases, J lost 9 bases, and 7 bases stayed unmatched. Germline V gives CDR1 KGHDR, CDR2 SFDVKD. CDR3 length equals 13 residues. This sample is part of a study of molecular identifiers for immune sequencing clone quantification. One entry per CDR3 protein, called by TCRdb with MiXCR from the PCR reads. This table holds about 640,000 distinct CDR3 sequences, nearly 20% found once. The source is a human donor in good health. Some libraries in this study had Jurkat cell RNA spiked in. V usage is TRBV24-1 and J usage is TRBJ2-1; the match to TRBD1 covers 7 bases. Material for sequencing was naive CD8+ T cells from blood, with Jurkat cell RNA spiked in. Sample subset: FACS-sorted CD8+CD4-CCR7+CD45RA+ naive T cells. The CDR3 DNA follows: TGTGCCACCAGTCCGGGACAGAACAGTGAGCAGTTCTTC. Translating gives CATSPGQNSEQFF.